This T cell receptor (beta chain) was identified during a study of cytomegalovirus exposure and HLA in healthy donors. PCR employed 60 Vbeta and 13 Jbeta primers. Libraries were prepared by immunoSEQ multiplex PCR; TCRdb keeps only in-frame clonotypes and omits some of them. The repertoire holds about 160,000 clones, with roughly 80% as singletons. This CDR3 is built from 13 residues. The germline CDR1 and CDR2 sequences are SEHNR and FQNEAQ (reference sequence). As to this clone: One end of the junction is discordant with germline, which a read error may explain.

V usage is TRBV7-9 and J usage is TRBJ1-1, with 7 bases fitting TRBD1. Sequences were obtained from PBMCs. The sequence came from a woman in her 30s in good health and CMV-seropositive. Written as DNA, the CDR3 is TGTACCAGCAGCTTAGGGGACAGCGCTGAAGCTTTCTTT. Protein: CTSSLGDSAEAFF.